This TCR beta chain comes out of a study of regulatory T cells in long-lasting Graves disease. This clonotype was found a few times. What it recognizes is unknown. Study conclusions and caveats: Newly diagnosed Graves' patients had higher TCR diversity than persistent ones. Segments TRBV28, TRBJ1-2 and TRBJ2-5 showed preferential usage in persistent disease. Shared public clonotypes totalled 2,500 to 3,500 in persistent patients, compared with about 930 in new patients.

Noted time point: newly diagnosed GD, antithyroid drugs for less than 3 months. Following extraction of RNA from PBMCs, that RNA was used to make the TCR library. It was an endocrinology department in Xi'an, China, that provided the patients. Library construction for TCR beta used iRepertoire HTBI primers and Arm-PCR of CDR3 regions. TCRdb redid the calling of the multiplex PCR reads with MiXCR, one entry per CDR3 protein. Of approximately 310,000 distinct CDR3 sequences in the sample, approximately 20% were seen once. Looked up from germline, CDR1 is MGHRA and CDR2 is YSYEKL. The CDR3 contains 14 residues. J lost 6 bases, V lost 1 base, and 3 bases had no gene match.

The TCR sequence derives from a female donor with Graves disease. The source was peripheral blood mononuclear cells (PBMCs), collected at new diagnosis, from a patient treated with antithyroid drugs. The chain links TRBV4-1 to TRBJ1-5; 7 bases align to TRBD1. The DNA of the CDR3 is TGCGCCAGCAGCCAAGTGGGACAGCCTCAGCCCCAGCATTTT. Translated, it gives CASSQVGQPQPQHF.